This T cell receptor (beta chain) was retrieved from a study of blood T cell repertoires in COVID-19. Looking at the study overall: Acute and convalescent COVID-19 specimens originated in the United States, Italy and Spain. T cells, B-cell-depleted T cells, or PBMCs supplied cDNA or gDNA.

Per the study methods: Reference gene primer amplification gave nucleated cell count estimates. Libraries were prepared by immunoSEQ multiplex PCR; TCRdb keeps only in-frame clonotypes and omits some of them. V, J and clone size derive from that table, while D and trimming were established from the DNA sequence. Altogether approximately 150,000 clones are present, 85% to 90% being singletons, with the ten largest covering 30% to 45%. CDR3 size: 17 residues. Germline V gene sequence: CDR1 SGHRS, CDR2 YFSETQ. Trimming pared 0 bases from V and 6 bases from J, leaving 19 bases between. The sequenced sample was peripheral blood. The TCR originated in a man between 45 and 60 years old who had recovered from COVID-19. This chain joins TRBV5-1 and TRBJ2-4, with D maybe TRBD2 (6 bases). CDR3 in amino acids: CASSLGPGGGFPNIQYF. CDR3 DNA: TGCGCCAGCAGCTTGGGACCCGGGGGTGGTTTCCCAAACATTCAGTACTTC.